This T cell receptor (beta chain) is drawn from a study of CD8+CD57+ T cells in acquired aplastic anemia. Selection for sequencing was limited to patients who had shown CD8+CD57+ cell expansion by flow cytometry. The CDR3 is 12 residues long. Trimming removed 8 bases from V and 3 bases from J, with 10 bases in between. The germline V gene encodes CDR1 KGHDR and CDR2 SFDVKD. According to the study, genomic DNA was the template for TCR beta VDJ and CDR3 profiling. TCRdb processed the reads anew with MiXCR; each CDR3 protein has one entry. The sample contains roughly 80,000 distinct CDR3 sequences, about three quarters of which appear only once.

V and J are TRBV24-1 and TRBJ2-7; the D gene is possibly TRBD2 (6 bases). Input material: sorted CD4+, CD8+, or CD8+CD57+ T cells (not recorded which) from PBMCs. This receptor was identified in a human donor with aplastic anemia. The DNA for the CDR3 is TGTGCCACCATGGACGGGAGCTACGAGCAGTACTTC. It specifies CATMDGSYEQYF.